One and the same sample provided the 14 T cell receptor beta chains below, sequenced in a study of control samples from healthy donors and cancer patients. Libraries were prepared by immunoSEQ multiplex PCR; TCRdb keeps only in-frame clonotypes and omits some of them. The sample has 90,000 to 100,000 clones; approximately 78% are singletons. Sequencing input: blood. These receptors all stem from a man between 60 and 75 years old in good health.

The rearrangement joins TRBV25-1 to TRBJ1-2, with a possible D match to TRBD1 (6 bases). This CDR3 has 15 amino acids. Trimming stripped 3 bases from V and 4 bases from J, with 15 bases between. The germline V gene has CDR1 MGHDK and CDR2 SYGVNS. CDR3 nucleotide sequence: TGTGCCAGCAGTGAGGGGAGACAGGACCTCTATGGCTACACCTTC. This gives the protein CASSEGRQDLYGYTF.

Worth noting for this clone: Other nucleotide sequences in the sample specify the same CDR3. The chain joins TRBV5-6 to TRBJ2-7, with 8 bases that match TRBD1. V shed 4 bases and J 3 bases; nucleotides not matched to a gene: 6. Germline CDR1 and CDR2: SGHDT and YYEEEE. This CDR3 contains 14 residues. The CDR3 DNA sequence: TGTGCCAGCAGCCCCGGGACAGGAGACTACGAGCAGTACTTC. This gives the protein CASSPGTGDYEQYF.

The chain joins TRBV4-1 to TRBJ1-4, with TRBD1 identical over 7 bases. Trimming took 6 bases from V and 8 from J; bases not matched to a gene: 15. This CDR3 spans 16 amino acids. Germline CDR1 reads MGHRA; CDR2 reads YSYEKL. The DNA for the CDR3 is TGCGCCAGCAGGGAGGGATACAGGGGCCAAGGGGAAAAACTGTTTTTT. Translated, it gives CASREGYRGQGEKLFF.

This sequence joins TRBV6-5 and TRBJ1-1; 7 nucleotides agree with TRBD1. With 2 bases clipped from V and 11 bases from J, the junction kept 14 bases outside the gene matches. CDR3 length equals 15 residues. The germline gives CDR1 MNHEY, CDR2 SVGAGI. For the CDR3, the DNA is TGTGCCAGCAGTTACGGAGGGGGCAGGGGGTATGAGGCTTTCTTT. The encoded protein is CASSYGGGRGYEAFF.

V usage is TRBV13 and J usage is TRBJ2-7; D gene ambiguous. The CDR3 contains 13 residues. Trimming took off 4 bases at V and 0 bases at J, with 7 bases between the two ends. CDR1 PRHDT and CDR2 FYEKMQ come from the germline V gene (reference sequence). CDR3 residues: CASSYGISYEQYF. CDR3 nucleotides: TGTGCCAGCAGCTACGGAATCTCCTACGAGCAGTACTTC.

The chain uses TRBV4-1 and TRBJ2-7, with TRBD2 matching 10 bases. V gave up 4 bases and J gave up 6 bases; unmatched junction bases: 6. The CDR3 has 14 residues. Germline V gene sequence: CDR1 MGHRA, CDR2 YSYEKL. The CDR3 loop reads CASSPASGSSEQYF. CDR3 DNA sequence: TGCGCCAGCAGCCCGGCTAGCGGGAGTTCCGAGCAGTACTTC.

This chain uses TRBV20-1 with TRBJ2-3; D not resolved. V lost 0 bases to trimming and J lost 4 bases, with 2 bases between them. The germline gives CDR1 DFQATT, CDR2 SNEGSKA (reference sequence). This CDR3 is 11 amino acids long. CDR3 bases: TGCAGTGCTAGAGAAGCAGATACGCAGTATTTT. Translating it yields CSAREADTQYF.

The CDR3 bases are TGTGCCAGCAGAAACAGGGCACCCCAGTACGAGCAGTACTTC. It codes for CASRNRAPQYEQYF. The rearrangement joins TRBV6-5 to TRBJ2-7, with D possibly TRBD1 on 6 matching bases. Trimming stripped 6 bases from V and 4 bases from J, with 16 bases between. CDR1 MNHEY and CDR2 SVGAGI come from the germline V gene. The CDR3 is 14 residues long.

The CDR3 nucleotides are TGTGCCAGCAGCTTCTGGACCGGGGGTAACACTGAAGCTTTCTTT. This translates into CASSFWTGGNTEAFF. This chain joins TRBV13 and TRBJ1-1, with a tentative D call TRBD1 (5 bases). The CDR3 spans 15 residues. V lost 3 bases to trimming and J lost 2 bases, with 13 bases between them. The germline V gene has CDR1 PRHDT and CDR2 FYEKMQ (reference sequence).

V gene TRBV4-2 combines with J gene TRBJ2-3, with TRBD2 matching 7 bases. CDR3 size: 15 residues. Per germline, CDR1 LGHNA and CDR2 YNFKEQ. Trimming removed 4 bases from V and 4 bases from J; junction bases left unmatched: 8. In DNA form, the CDR3 reads TGTGCCAGCAGCCCCGCCGGGACTATAGCAGATACGCAGTATTTT. Translating it yields CASSPAGTIADTQYF.

The J gene is TRBJ2-7, the V gene TRBV18; possible D gene TRBD1, 5 bases. In germline, CDR1 is KGHSH, CDR2 LQKENI. V was pared by 2 bases and J by 2 bases, with 13 bases between. This CDR3 region has 15 residues. The CDR3 spells CASSPRRQGTYEQYF. CDR3 DNA sequence: TGTGCCAGCTCACCAAGGCGTCAGGGTACCTACGAGCAGTACTTC. Together with reference TRBV18 and TRBJ2-7, the CDR3 gives the full variable domain: NAGVMQNPRHLVRRRGQEARLRCSPMKGHSHVYWYRQLPEEGLKFMVYLQKENIIDESGMPKERFSAEFPKEGPSILRIQQVVRGDSAAYFCASSPRRQGTYEQYFGPGTRLTVT.

The rearrangement links TRBV13 to TRBJ2-3; the match to TRBD2 covers 14 bases. In germline, CDR1 is PRHDT, CDR2 FYEKMQ (reference sequence). CDR3 size: 19 residues. J was trimmed by 0 bases and V by 4 bases; bases with no gene match: 9. CDR3 sequence: CASSSQGLAGGRSTDTQYF. CDR3 coding DNA: TGTGCCAGCAGCTCTCAAGGACTAGCGGGGGGCCGTAGCACAGATACGCAGTATTTT.

The rearrangement joins TRBV19 to TRBJ1-1; the match to TRBD1 covers 12 bases. J gave up 2 bases and V 5 bases, and 9 bases lay outside the gene matches. The CDR3 is 17 amino acids. The germline gives CDR1 LNHDA, CDR2 SQIVND (reference sequence). The CDR3 nucleotides read TGTGCCAGTAGTCCCGGGACAGGGGGCAGTGGAAACACTGAAGCTTTCTTT. It codes for CASSPGTGGSGNTEAFF.

This clone has more than one count but fewer than ten. The V gene is TRBV5-8, the J gene TRBJ1-2; 7 nucleotides agree with TRBD1. The CDR3 is made up of 15 amino acids. Germline V gene sequence: CDR1 SGHTS, CDR2 YDEGEE. J lost 4 bases, V lost 4 bases, and 10 bases had no gene match. Here the CDR3 reads CASSGTGVGSYGYTF. The CDR3 DNA follows: TGTGCCAGCAGCGGAACAGGGGTGGGGAGCTATGGCTACACCTTC.